By share of the sample, the clone carrying this T cell receptor (beta chain) is medium-sized. The antigen is undetermined. The CDR3 loop spans 15 amino acids. V lost 6 bases and J 0 bases, leaving 14 bases between the germline ends. Study findings and constraints: Naive CD4+ cells shared approximately 13% of tumor Treg sequences.

Amplification of TRBV12-4/TRBJ1-2 clonotypes used adaptor-ligated barcode primers. TCRdb fed the multiplex PCR reads into MiXCR, producing one record per CDR3 protein. The sample holds 1,500 to 2,500 distinct CDR3 sequences, over 1% seen once. This chain uses TRBV12-3 or TRBV12-4 with TRBJ1-2; D gene uncertain. Source material: naive CD4+ T cells sorted from blood. Subset reported: naive CD4+ T cells, CD4+CD45RA+CD25-. The source is a female donor with breast cancer. The CDR3 region is CASRPTDFANYGYTF. CDR3 DNA: TGTGCCAGCAGGCCGACTGACTTTGCTAACTATGGCTACACCTTC.